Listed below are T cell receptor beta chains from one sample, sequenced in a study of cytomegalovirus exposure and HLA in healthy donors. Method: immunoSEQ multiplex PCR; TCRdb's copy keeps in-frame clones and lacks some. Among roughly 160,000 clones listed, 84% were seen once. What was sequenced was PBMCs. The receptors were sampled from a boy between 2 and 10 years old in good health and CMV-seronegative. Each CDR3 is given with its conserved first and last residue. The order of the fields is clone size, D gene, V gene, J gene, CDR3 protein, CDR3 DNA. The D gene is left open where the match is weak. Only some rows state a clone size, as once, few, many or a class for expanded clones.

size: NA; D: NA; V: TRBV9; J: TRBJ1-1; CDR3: CASSVRENTEAFF; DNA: TGTGCCAGCAGCGTAAGAGAGAACACTGAAGCTTTCTTT
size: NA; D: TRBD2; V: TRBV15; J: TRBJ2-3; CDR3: CATTRLAGGFTSTDTQYF; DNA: TGTGCCACCACGCGACTAGCGGGAGGATTTACTAGCACAGATACGCAGTATTTT
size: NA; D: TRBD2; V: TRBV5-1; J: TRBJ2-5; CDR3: CASSRTSGEQETQYF; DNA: TGCGCCAGCAGCCGGACTAGCGGGGAGCAAGAGACCCAGTACTTC
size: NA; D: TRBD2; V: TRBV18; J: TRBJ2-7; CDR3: CASTRTSEIYEQYF; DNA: TGTGCCAGCACCCGGACTAGCGAAATATACGAGCAGTACTTC
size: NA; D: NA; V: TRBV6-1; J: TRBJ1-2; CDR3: CASREGDINYGYTF; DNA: TGTGCCAGCAGAGAGGGGGACATAAACTATGGCTACACCTTC
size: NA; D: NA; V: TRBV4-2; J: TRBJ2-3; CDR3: CASTPTLTDTQYF; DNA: TGTGCCAGCACTCCCACCCTAACAGATACGCAGTATTTT
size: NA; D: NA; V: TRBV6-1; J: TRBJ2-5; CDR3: CASSRGLVQETQYF; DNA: TGTGCCAGCAGTCGTGGACTCGTCCAAGAGACCCAGTACTTC
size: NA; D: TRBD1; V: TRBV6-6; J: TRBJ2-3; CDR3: CASGTGIDTQYF; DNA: TGTGCCAGTGGGACAGGGATAGATACGCAGTATTTT
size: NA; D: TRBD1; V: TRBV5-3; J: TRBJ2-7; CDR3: CARRAGTGGLYEQYF; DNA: TGTGCCAGAAGAGCCGGGACAGGCGGACTCTACGAGCAGTACTTC
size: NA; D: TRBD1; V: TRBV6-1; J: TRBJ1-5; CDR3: CASSDWTGSNQPQHF; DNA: TGTGCCAGCAGTGACTGGACAGGGAGCAATCAGCCCCAGCATTTT
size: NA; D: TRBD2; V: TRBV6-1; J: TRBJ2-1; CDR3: CASSESLAGGGNEQFF; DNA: TGTGCCAGCAGTGAGTCTCTAGCGGGAGGGGGGAATGAGCAGTTCTTC
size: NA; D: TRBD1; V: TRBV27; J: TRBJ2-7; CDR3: CASSHYGTAHYEQYF; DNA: TGTGCCAGCAGTCACTACGGGACAGCTCACTACGAGCAGTACTTC
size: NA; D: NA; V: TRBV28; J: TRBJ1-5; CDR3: CASSLPLDSFNQPQHF; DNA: TGTGCCAGCAGTTTACCCCTCGACAGCTTCAATCAGCCCCAGCATTTT
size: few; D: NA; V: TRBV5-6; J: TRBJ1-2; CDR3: CASSSGNNYGYTF; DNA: TGTGCCAGCAGTTCCGGTAATAACTATGGCTACACCTTC
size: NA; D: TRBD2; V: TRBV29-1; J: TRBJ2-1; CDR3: CSVTSLAGDGRVLSYNEQFF; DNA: TGCAGCGTAACCAGCCTAGCGGGAGACGGTAGAGTGCTTTCCTACAATGAGCAGTTCTTC
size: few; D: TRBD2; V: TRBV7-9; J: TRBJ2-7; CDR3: CASVRGGLAGEQYF; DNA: TGTGCCAGCGTACGAGGGGGACTAGCTGGGGAGCAGTACTTC
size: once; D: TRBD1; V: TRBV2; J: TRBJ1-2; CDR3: CASSDRGHGYTF; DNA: TGTGCCAGCAGCGACAGGGGCCATGGCTACACCTTC
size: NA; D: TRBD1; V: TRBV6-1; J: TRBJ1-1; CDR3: CASSAEQGATEAFF; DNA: TGTGCCAGCAGTGCCGAACAGGGGGCCACTGAAGCTTTCTTT
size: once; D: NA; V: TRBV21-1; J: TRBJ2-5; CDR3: CASSKERTSERRGETQYF; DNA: TGTGCCAGCAGCAAAGAAAGAACTAGCGAGAGGAGAGGAGAGACCCAGTACTTC
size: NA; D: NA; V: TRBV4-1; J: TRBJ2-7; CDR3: CASSQVGTPTSYEQYF; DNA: TGCGCCAGCAGCCAAGTGGGGACACCGACTTCCTACGAGCAGTACTTC
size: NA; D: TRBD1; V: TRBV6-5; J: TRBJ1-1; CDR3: CASGWDRNTEAFF; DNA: TGTGCCAGCGGATGGGACAGGAACACTGAAGCTTTCTTT
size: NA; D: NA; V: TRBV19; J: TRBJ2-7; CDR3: CASSSDRTYEQYF; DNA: TGTGCCAGTAGTTCTGACAGAACCTACGAGCAGTACTTC
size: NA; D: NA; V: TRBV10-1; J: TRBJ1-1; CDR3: CASSESQRHTEAFF; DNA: TGCGCCAGCAGTGAGTCTCAGAGGCACACTGAAGCTTTCTTT
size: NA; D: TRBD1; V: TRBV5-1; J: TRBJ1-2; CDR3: CASSFTGTGYGYTF; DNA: TGCGCCAGCAGCTTTACCGGGACAGGCTATGGCTACACCTTC